This T cell receptor (beta chain) came from a study of vaccination and CD4 T cells after COVID-19. Study context: Median time from COVID diagnosis to post-COVID sampling was 101 days (35 to 161). Stimulation of cells relied on overlapping spike peptides derived from SARS-CoV-2, HCoV-NL63, HCoV-OC43 and HCoV-229E. In the control cultures, a CEFX pool, an HIV-1 Nef pool, or no peptide was supplied.

Specified treatment: approximately nine-day PBMC culture with coronavirus spike peptide pools or control peptides (ViraFEST assay). Half of the medium was exchanged for fresh IL-2 medium, first on day 3 and then on day 7. The V gene's germline CDR1 is DFQATT and CDR2 SNEGSKA (reference sequence). V was trimmed by 0 bases and J by 2 bases, leaving 15 bases between them. The CDR3 consists of 16 residues. Sequence data for DNA of cultured CD4+ T cells were generated by the Oncomine TCR Beta short-read assay. TCRdb analysed the PCR reads with MiXCR anew, one entry per CDR3 protein. The sample contains 3,500 to 4,000 distinct CDR3 sequences, approximately 15% of which appear only once. This clonotype was counted only a few times. The antigen is unknown.

The sample taken for sequencing was CD4+ T cells from blood, cultured in vitro. The chain employs TRBV20-1 and TRBJ2-3; D unclear. The TCR originated in a human donor who had recovered from COVID-19. The DNA of the CDR3 is TGCAGTGCTAGAGATCGCCAGCTCGTCAACACAGATACGCAGTATTTT. Its translation: CSARDRQLVNTDTQYF.